These 6 T cell receptor beta chains share one sample of origin, sequenced in a study of T cells in women clearing cervical HPV infection. Sequencing was performed with immunoSEQ multiplex PCR; in TCRdb, only in-frame clones are kept and a portion is missing. Recorded for this sample: about 30,000 clones. Sequenced input: blood buffy coat. The receptors were gathered from a woman between 18 and 70 years old with a cervical HPV16 infection that either progressed to CIN3+ or cleared (not recorded which).

For this clone: The CDR3 is cut off 3 residues early in the read; its end comes from the germline J gene. The rearrangement uses TRBV10-3 and TRBJ1-5; possibly TRBD1 for D (6 bases). The V gene's germline CDR1 is ENHRY and CDR2 SYGVKD. The CDR3 runs to 14 residues. With 4 bases removed from V and 3 bases from J, the gap between germline ends came to 10 bases. The CDR3 bases that were read are TGTGCCATCAGTGTGTCAGGGGACAATCAGCCC. It codes for CAISVSGDNQP. The whole CDR3 sequence reads CAISVSGDNQPQHF.

Details on this clone: The read halts 3 residues ahead of the CDR3 end, with the missing end drawn from the germline J gene. The chain is built from TRBV5-4 and TRBJ1-1; no reliable D call. The V end was cut by 4 bases, the J end by 1 base, with 8 bases between. CDR3 length equals 13 residues. CDR1 and CDR2 (germline): SGHNT, YYREEE (reference sequence). Partial CDR3 DNA: TGTGCCAGCAGCAGGGTTGGGAACACTGAA. Translation: CASSRVGNTE. The CDR3 as a whole reads CASSRVGNTEAFF.

About this clone itself: A junction end diverges from the germline sequence, so it may reflect a read error. Sequencing ends 3 residues short of the CDR3 end; the germline J gene provides the rest. This chain uses TRBV16 with TRBJ1-5, with unresolved D. This CDR3 spans 15 amino acids. Germline assignment: CDR1 KGHSY and CDR2 FQNENV. This CDR3 is CTSSQSSVGNQPQHF. The DNA read from the CDR3 is TGTACCAGCAGCCAATCTTCGGTAGGCAATCAGCCC.

Turning to this clone: The CDR3 end falls 3 residues outside the read, so it is completed with the germline J gene. This chain links TRBV2 with TRBJ2-1; 15 nucleotides agree with TRBD2. J gave up 5 bases and V 4 bases, and 6 bases lay outside the gene matches. Germline CDR1 and CDR2: SNHLY and FYNNEI. This CDR3 has 17 amino acids. The covered CDR3 bases are TGTGCCAGCAGTGTATATGGGACTAGCGGGGGGAACAATGAG. Translating it yields CASSVYGTSGGNNE. Given in full, the CDR3 is CASSVYGTSGGNNEQFF.

A remark on this clone: The read terminates 3 residues ahead of where the CDR3 ends, so the germline J gene completes it. The chain combines TRBV10-3 with TRBJ2-5; TRBD1 might be the D (5 bases). The CDR3 is made up of 15 amino acids. Looked up from germline, CDR1 is ENHRY and CDR2 is SYGVKD. The germline V and J ends were trimmed by 0 bases and 5 bases, with 13 bases remaining between them. CDR3 region: CAISESVREGETQYF. The part of the CDR3 DNA that was read is TGTGCCATCAGTGAGTCGGTCAGGGAAGGGGAGACC.

A word on this clone: Read sequence stops 3 residues before the CDR3 end, and the germline J gene provides the missing end. The chain combines TRBV20-1 with TRBJ2-2; 11 bases are shared with TRBD2. CDR1 is DFQATT, CDR2 SNEGSKA, per germline (reference sequence). The CDR3 is 15 amino acids. V lost 6 bases to trimming and J lost 3 bases; unmatched junction nucleotides: 6. The covered CDR3 bases are TGCAGTGCGCGACTAGCGGGATTAGACACCGGGGAG. Its protein product is CSARLAGLDTGE. The whole CDR3 region reads CSARLAGLDTGELFF.